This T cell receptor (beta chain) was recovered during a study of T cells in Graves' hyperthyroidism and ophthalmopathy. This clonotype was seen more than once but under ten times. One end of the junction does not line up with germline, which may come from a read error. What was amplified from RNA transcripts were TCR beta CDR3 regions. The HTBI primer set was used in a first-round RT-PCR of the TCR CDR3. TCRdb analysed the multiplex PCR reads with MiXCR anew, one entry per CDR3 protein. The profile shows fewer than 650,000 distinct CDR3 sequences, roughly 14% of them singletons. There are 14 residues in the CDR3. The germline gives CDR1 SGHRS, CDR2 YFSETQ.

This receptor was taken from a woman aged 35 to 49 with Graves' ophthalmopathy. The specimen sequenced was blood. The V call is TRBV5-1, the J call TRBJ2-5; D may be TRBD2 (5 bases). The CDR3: CASSLVGIQETQHF. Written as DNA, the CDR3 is TGCGCCAGCAGCTTGGTCGGGATACAAGAGACCCAGCACTTC.